This T cell receptor beta chain stems from a study of blood T cells in healthy people across ages. Per germline, CDR1 MDHEN and CDR2 SYDVKM. CDR3 size: 16 residues. Study-wide points: TCR beta diversity tracked closely with naive T cell percentage.

Then a second PCR, running roughly 7 to 11 cycles, was carried out with a sample-barcoded 5' primer and a J-beta primer mix. TCRdb reprocessed the 5' RACE reads via MiXCR and lists one record per CDR3 protein. Here the sample spans about 800,000 distinct CDR3 sequences, roughly 50% being singletons. Only a few counts were recorded for this clonotype. No antigen is known for it. Mismatch with germline at one junction end may stem from a read error. Sequencing was done on a sample of blood. The sequence was obtained from a man aged 25 to 45 in good health. The chain links TRBV28 to TRBJ1-5, with TRBD1 matching 8 bases. CDR3 sequence (DNA): TGTGCCAGCAGTCTATGGGTTGACAGGGGAGATCAGCCCCAGCATTTT. Translated: CASSLWVDRGDQPQHF.